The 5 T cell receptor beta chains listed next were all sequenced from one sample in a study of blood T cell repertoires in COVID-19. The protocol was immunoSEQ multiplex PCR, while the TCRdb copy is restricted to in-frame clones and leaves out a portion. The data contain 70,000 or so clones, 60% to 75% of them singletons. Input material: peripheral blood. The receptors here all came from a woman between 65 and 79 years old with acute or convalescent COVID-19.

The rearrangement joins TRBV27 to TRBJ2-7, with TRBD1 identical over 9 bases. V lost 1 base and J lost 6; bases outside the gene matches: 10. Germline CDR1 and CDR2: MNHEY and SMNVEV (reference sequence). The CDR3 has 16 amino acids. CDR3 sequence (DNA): TGTGCCAGCAGTTTATTCATCCCGGGACAGGGTTCCGAGCAGTACTTC. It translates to CASSLFIPGQGSEQYF.

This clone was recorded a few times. In DNA, the CDR3 is TGTGCCTGGAGATTTCGGAATTCACCCCTCCACTTT. Its translation is CAWRFRNSPLHF. The chain uses TRBV30 and TRBJ1-6, with D uncertain. Germline CDR1 is GTSNPN and CDR2 is SVGIG (reference sequence). V gave up 3 bases and J gave up 7 bases, with 7 bases separating them. This CDR3 is 12 amino acids long.

The DNA of the CDR3 is TGTGCCAGCAGCCAAGAAGACAAGTGGAATTCACCCCTCCACTTT. The encoded protein is CASSQEDKWNSPLHF. The rearrangement uses TRBV14 and TRBJ1-6; D gene uncertain. CDR1 is SGHDN and CDR2 is FVKESK in the germline V gene. The V end lost 0 bases, the J end lost 7 bases, and 10 bases lay between the germline ends. The CDR3 consists of 15 residues.

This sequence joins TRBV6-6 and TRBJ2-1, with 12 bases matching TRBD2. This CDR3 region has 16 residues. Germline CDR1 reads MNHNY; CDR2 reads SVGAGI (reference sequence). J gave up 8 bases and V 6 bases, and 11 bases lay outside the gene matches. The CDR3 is CASSPPLAGGRDEQFF. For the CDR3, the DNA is TGTGCCAGCAGCCCCCCTCTAGCGGGGGGGCGTGATGAGCAGTTCTTC.

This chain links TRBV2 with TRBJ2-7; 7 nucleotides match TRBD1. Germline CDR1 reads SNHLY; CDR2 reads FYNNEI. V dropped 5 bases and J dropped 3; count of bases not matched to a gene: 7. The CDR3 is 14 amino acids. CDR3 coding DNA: TGTGCCAGCAGTCGTAAGGGGGCGAGCTACGAGCAGTACTTC. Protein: CASSRKGASYEQYF.